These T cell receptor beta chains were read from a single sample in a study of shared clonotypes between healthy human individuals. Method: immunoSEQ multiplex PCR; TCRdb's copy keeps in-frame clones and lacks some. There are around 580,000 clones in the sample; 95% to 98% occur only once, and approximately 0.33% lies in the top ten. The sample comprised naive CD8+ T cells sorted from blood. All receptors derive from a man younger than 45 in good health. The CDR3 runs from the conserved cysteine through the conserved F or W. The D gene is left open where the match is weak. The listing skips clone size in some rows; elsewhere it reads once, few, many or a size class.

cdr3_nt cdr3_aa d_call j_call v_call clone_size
TGTGCCAGCAGTTACTTCGACGAGGCTCGGGGCGCTTTCTTT CASSYFDEARGAFF . TRBJ1-1 TRBV6-5 .
TGTGCCAGCGCCGGGGTGGGGCAGTACTTC CASAGVGQYF . TRBJ2-7 TRBV28 .
TGTGCCAGCAACTACTATGGGATTCAAGAGACCCAGTACTTC CASNYYGIQETQYF . TRBJ2-5 TRBV6-6 .
TGCAGCGTCGGGACAGCCAGTAACTATGGCTACACCTTC CSVGTASNYGYTF TRBD1 TRBJ1-2 TRBV29-1 once
TGTGCCAGCAGCTCCTGGACTAGCAGTGGTAATGAGCAGTTCTTC CASSSWTSSGNEQFF TRBD2 TRBJ2-1 TRBV7-9 .
TGTGCCAGTAGTACCGCCCCCGGGCCAGCTTTCTTT CASSTAPGPAFF . TRBJ1-1 TRBV19 .
TGTGCCATCAGTGAGGCCTACGAGCAGTACTTC CAISEAYEQYF . TRBJ2-7 TRBV10-3 once
TGTGCCAGCAGTGTATATTCTGGTGGGAACGAGCAGTACTTC CASSVYSGGNEQYF . TRBJ2-7 TRBV27 .
TGTGCCAGCAGGCGACCGGGGGCGCAGGATGGCTACACCTTC CASRRPGAQDGYTF . TRBJ1-2 TRBV27 .
TGTGCCAGCAGCCCCTCGGAGGGCCGATCCTACAATGAGCAGTTCTTC CASSPSEGRSYNEQFF . TRBJ2-1 TRBV9 .
TGTGCCAGCAGCCCAAGCCCCGGACAGGGGACGGTCGAGCAGTACTTC CASSPSPGQGTVEQYF TRBD1 TRBJ2-7 TRBV11-2 .
TGCGCCAGACCGAAGAGAACGCTAGCGGGAGGGCCGAACGAGCAGTACTTC CARPKRTLAGGPNEQYF TRBD2 TRBJ2-7 TRBV4-3 .
TGTGCCAGCAGCCCCTTCGGGTACTATGGCTACACCTTC CASSPFGYYGYTF . TRBJ1-2 TRBV6-5 .
TGTGCTAGTGCCCCTGGGGCGGGACGGGCAGATACGCAGTATTTT CASAPGAGRADTQYF . TRBJ2-3 TRBV12-5 .
TGCGCCAGCAGCTTGTGGGCTAGCGAGAGCTACGAGCAGTACTTC CASSLWASESYEQYF . TRBJ2-7 TRBV5-1 .
TGTGCCAGCAGCGTAGCGGTGACTAGCGGGAGCCCCCGCGAGCAGTACTTC CASSVAVTSGSPREQYF TRBD2 TRBJ2-7 TRBV9 .
TGTGCCAGCAGCTTAAACGGTCCCGGTTTCTCTGGAAACACCATATATTTT CASSLNGPGFSGNTIYF . TRBJ1-3 TRBV11-2 once
TGTGCCAGCAGCCTAAGGACAGCGAATGAGCAGTTCTTC CASSLRTANEQFF . TRBJ2-1 TRBV7-9 .
TGTGCAAGTCGCTTAGCGCTTGATGCCCGGGAGACCCAGTACTTC CASRLALDARETQYF . TRBJ2-5 TRBV12-2 .
TGTGCCAGCAGCTTATTTAGGGGGCCGGACACTGAAGCTTTCTTT CASSLFRGPDTEAFF TRBD1 TRBJ1-1 TRBV11-2 .
TGTGCCAGCAGCTTAGAAGCACAGGGGAGGTTCTTGTACGAGCAGTACTTC CASSLEAQGRFLYEQYF . TRBJ2-7 TRBV11-2 .
TGTGCCAGCAGTGAAGTTCTGAACAGGGGTACCTACGAGCAGTACTTC CASSEVLNRGTYEQYF TRBD1 TRBJ2-7 TRBV6-1 .